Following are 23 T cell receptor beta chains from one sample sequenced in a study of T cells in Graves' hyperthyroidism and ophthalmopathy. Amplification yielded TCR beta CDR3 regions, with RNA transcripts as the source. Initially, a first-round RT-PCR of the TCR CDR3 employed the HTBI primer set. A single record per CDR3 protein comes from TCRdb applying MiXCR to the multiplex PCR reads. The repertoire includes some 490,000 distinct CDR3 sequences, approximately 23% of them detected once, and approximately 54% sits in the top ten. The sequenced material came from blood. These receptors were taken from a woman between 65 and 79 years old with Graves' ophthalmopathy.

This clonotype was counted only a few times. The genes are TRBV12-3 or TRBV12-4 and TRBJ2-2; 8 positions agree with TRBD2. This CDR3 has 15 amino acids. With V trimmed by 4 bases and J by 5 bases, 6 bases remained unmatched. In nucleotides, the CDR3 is TGTGCCAGCAGTTCGGGGGGGGCTGGTACCGGGGAGCTGTTTTTT. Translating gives CASSSGGAGTGELFF.

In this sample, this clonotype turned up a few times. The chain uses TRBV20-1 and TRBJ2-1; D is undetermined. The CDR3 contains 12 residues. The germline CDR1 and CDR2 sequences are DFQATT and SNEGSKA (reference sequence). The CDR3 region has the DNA TGCAGCGTCCCGATACGGGACAATGAGCAGTTCTTC. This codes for CSVPIRDNEQFF.

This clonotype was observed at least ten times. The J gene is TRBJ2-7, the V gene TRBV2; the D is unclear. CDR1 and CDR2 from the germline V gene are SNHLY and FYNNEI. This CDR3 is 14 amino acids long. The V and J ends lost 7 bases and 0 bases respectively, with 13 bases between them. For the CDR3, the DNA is TGTGCCAGCAACCAAGAAAGAGCCTCCTACGAGCAGTACTTC. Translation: CASNQERASYEQYF.

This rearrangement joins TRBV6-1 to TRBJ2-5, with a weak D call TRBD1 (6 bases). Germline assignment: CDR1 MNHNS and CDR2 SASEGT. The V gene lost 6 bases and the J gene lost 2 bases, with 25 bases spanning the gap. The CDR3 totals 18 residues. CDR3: CASSRKIQTPQGQETQYF. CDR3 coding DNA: TGTGCCAGCAGCCGCAAGATACAGACTCCACAGGGACAAGAGACCCAGTACTTC.

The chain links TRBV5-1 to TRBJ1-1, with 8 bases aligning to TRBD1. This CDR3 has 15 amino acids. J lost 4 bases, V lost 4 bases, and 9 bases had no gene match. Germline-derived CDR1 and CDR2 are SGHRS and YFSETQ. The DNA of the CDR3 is TGCGCCAGCAGCCCGGACAGGGCAGATAGCACTGAAGCTTTCTTT. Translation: CASSPDRADSTEAFF.

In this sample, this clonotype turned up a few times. CDR3 residues: CSASPSATDTQYF. CDR3 nucleotide sequence: TGCAGTGCTAGCCCTAGCGCTACAGATACGCAGTATTTT. This chain joins TRBV20-1 and TRBJ2-3, with D perhaps TRBD2 (6 bases). Germline V gene data show CDR1 as DFQATT and CDR2 as SNEGSKA (reference sequence). The CDR3 length is 13 residues. Trimming removed 3 bases from V and 3 bases from J, with 10 bases in between.

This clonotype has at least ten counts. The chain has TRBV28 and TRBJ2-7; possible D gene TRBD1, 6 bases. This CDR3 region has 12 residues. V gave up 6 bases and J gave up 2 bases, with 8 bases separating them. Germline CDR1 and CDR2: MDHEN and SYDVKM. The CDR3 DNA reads TGTGCCAGCAGAACAGGGACCTACGAGCAGTACTTC. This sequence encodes CASRTGTYEQYF.

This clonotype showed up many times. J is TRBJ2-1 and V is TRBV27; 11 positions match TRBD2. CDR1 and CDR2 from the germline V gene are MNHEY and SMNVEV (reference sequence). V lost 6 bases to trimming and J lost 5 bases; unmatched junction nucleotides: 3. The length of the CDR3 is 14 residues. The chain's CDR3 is CASRPSGGNNEQFF. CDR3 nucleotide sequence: TGTGCCAGCAGGCCTAGCGGGGGGAACAATGAGCAGTTCTTC.

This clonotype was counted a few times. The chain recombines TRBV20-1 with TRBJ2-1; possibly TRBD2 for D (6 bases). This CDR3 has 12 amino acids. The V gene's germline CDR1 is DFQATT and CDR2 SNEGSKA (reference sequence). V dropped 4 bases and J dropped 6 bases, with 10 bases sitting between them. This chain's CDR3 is CSAKRRANEQFF. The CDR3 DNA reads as TGCAGTGCTAAACGGAGGGCCAATGAGCAGTTCTTC.

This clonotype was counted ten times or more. CDR3 region: CASSLRVGANTGELFF. CDR3 DNA sequence: TGTGCCAGCAGCCTCCGGGTGGGGGCCAACACCGGGGAGCTGTTTTTT. The chain combines TRBV7-3 with TRBJ2-2; possibly TRBD1 for D (6 bases). Germline V CDR1 and CDR2: SGHTA, FQGTGA. The CDR3 runs to 16 residues. Trimming cost V 5 bases and J 2 bases, with 15 bases left between them. Full variable domain (remainder filled in from reference TRBV7-3 and TRBJ2-2): GAGVSQTPSNKVTEKGKYVELRCDPISGHTALYWYRQSLGQGPEFLIYFQGTGAADDSGLPNDRFFAVRPEGSVSTLKIQRTERGDSAVYLCASSLRVGANTGELFFGEGSRLTVL.

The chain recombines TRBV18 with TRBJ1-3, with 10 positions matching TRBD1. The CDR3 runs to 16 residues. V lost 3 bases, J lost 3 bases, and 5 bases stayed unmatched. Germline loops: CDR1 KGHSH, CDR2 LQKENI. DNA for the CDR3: TGTGCCAGCTCACCGACGACAGGGGGCTATGGAAACACCATATATTTT. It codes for CASSPTTGGYGNTIYF.

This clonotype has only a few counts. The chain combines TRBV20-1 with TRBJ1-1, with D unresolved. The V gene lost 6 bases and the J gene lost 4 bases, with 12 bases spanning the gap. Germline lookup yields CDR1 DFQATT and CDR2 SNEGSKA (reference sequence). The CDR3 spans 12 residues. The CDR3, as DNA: TGCAGTGCAGGGAGGGATCGCACTGAAGCTTTCTTT. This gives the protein CSAGRDRTEAFF.

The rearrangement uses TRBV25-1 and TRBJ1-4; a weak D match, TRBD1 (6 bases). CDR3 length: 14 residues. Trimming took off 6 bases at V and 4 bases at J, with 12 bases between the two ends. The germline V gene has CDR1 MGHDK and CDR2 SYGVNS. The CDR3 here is CASRGRQVNEKLFF. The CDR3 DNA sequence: TGTGCCAGCAGAGGGCGACAGGTTAATGAAAAACTGTTTTTT.

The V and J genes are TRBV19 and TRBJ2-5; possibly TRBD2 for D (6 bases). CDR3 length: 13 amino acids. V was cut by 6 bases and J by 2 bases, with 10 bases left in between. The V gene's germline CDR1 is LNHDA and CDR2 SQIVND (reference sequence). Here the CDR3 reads CASRGLQQETQYF. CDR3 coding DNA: TGTGCCAGTAGGGGACTTCAACAAGAGACCCAGTACTTC.

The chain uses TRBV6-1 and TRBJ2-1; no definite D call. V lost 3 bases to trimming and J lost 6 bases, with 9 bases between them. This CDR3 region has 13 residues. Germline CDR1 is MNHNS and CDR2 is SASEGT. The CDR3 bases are TGTGCCAGCAGTGAGAGGCCCGTCAATGAGCAGTTCTTC. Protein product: CASSERPVNEQFF.

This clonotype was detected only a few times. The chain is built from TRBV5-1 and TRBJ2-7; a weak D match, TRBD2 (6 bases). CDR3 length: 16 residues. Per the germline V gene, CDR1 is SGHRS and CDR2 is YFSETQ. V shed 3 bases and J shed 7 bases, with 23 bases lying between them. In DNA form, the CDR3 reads TGCGCCAGCAGCTCCCCCCCGGGGAGACTGGGGACTGAGCAGTACTTC. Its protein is CASSSPPGRLGTEQYF.

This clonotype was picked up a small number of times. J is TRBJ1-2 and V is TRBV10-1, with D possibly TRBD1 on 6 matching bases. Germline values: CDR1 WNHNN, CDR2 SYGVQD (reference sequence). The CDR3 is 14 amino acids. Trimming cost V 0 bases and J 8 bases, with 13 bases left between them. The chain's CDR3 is CASSESRGSSGYTF. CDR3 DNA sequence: TGCGCCAGCAGTGAGTCGAGGGGGTCGTCGGGCTACACCTTC.

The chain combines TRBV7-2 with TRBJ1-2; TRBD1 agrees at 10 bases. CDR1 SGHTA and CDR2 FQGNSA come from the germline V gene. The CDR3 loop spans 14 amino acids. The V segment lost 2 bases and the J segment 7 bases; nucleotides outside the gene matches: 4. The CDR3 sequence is CASSLSGTGAGYTF. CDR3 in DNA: TGTGCCAGCAGCTTATCCGGGACAGGGGCTGGCTACACCTTC.

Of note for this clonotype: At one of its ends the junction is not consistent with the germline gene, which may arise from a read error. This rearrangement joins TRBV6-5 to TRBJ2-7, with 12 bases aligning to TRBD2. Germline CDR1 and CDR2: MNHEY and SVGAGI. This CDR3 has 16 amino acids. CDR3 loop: CASSDSRLAGVDEQYF. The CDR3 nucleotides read TGTGCCAGCAGTGACTCGAGACTAGCGGGAGTGGACGAGCAGTACTTC.

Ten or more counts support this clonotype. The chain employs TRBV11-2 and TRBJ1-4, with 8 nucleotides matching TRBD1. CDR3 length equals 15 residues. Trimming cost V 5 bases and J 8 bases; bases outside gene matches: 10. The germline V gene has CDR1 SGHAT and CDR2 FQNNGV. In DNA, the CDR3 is TGTGCCAGCAGCACACGGACAGGGTCGGGCGAAAAACTGTTTTTT. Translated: CASSTRTGSGEKLFF.

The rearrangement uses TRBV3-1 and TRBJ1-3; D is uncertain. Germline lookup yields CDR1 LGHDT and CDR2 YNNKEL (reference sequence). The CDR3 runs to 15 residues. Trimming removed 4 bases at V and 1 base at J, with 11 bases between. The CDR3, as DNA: TGTGCCAGCAGCCGGAGTTTCTTGTCTGGAAACACCATATATTTT. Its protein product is CASSRSFLSGNTIYF.

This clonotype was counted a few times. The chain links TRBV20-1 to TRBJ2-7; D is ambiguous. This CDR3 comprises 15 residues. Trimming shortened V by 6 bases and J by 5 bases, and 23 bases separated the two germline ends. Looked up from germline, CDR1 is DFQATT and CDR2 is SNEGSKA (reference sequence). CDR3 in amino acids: CSARSPQARLHEQYF. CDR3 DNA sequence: TGCAGTGCCCGATCTCCGCAGGCAAGGTTACACGAGCAGTACTTC.

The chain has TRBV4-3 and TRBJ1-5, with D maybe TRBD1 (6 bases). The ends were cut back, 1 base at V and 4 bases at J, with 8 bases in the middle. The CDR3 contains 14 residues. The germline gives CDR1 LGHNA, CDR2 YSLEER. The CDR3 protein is CASSQARGNQPQHF. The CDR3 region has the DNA TGCGCCAGCAGCCAAGCCAGGGGAAATCAGCCCCAGCATTTT.